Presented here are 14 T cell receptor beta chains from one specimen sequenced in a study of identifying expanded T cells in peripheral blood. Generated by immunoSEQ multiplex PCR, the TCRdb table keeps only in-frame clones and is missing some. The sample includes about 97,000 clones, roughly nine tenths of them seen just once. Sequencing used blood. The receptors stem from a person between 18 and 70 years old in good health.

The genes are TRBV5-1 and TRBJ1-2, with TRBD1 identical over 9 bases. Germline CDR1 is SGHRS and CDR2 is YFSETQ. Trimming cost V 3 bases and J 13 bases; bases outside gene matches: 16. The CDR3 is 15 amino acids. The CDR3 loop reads CASSSGGTGLSLCTF. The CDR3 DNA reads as TGCGCCAGCAGCTCAGGGGGGACAGGGCTATCCCTCTGCACCTTC.

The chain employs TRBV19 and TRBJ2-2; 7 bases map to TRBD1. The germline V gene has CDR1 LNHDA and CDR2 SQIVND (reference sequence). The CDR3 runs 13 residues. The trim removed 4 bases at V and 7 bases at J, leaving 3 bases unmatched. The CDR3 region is CASSTGGHGELFF. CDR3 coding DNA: TGTGCCAGTAGTACAGGGGGACACGGGGAGCTGTTTTTT.

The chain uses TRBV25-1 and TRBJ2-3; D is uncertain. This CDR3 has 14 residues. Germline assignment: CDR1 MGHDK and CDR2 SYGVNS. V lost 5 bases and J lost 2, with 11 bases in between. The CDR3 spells CASSRDRATDTQYF. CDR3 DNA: TGTGCCAGCAGTAGAGACCGGGCCACAGATACGCAGTATTTT.

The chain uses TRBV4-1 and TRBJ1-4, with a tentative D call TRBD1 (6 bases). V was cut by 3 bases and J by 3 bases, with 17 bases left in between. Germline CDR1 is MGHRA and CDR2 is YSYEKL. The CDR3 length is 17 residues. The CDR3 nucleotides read TGCGCCAGCAGCCACCACTCCAGGGGATGGGCTAATGAAAAACTGTTTTTT. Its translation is CASSHHSRGWANEKLFF.

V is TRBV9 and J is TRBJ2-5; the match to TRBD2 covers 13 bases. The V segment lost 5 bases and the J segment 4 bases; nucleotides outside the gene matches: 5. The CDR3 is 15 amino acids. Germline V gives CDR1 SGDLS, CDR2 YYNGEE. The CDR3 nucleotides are TGTGCCAGCAGTCGGACTAGCGGGGGAGGAGAGACCCAGTACTTC. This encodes CASSRTSGGGETQYF.

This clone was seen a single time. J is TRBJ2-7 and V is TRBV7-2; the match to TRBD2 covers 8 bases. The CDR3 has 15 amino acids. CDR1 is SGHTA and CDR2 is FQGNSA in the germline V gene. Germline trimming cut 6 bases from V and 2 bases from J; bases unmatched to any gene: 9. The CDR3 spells CASRPGGARTYEQYF. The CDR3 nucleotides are TGTGCCAGCAGGCCGGGGGGGGCGAGAACCTACGAGCAGTACTTC.

The CDR3 region has the DNA TGTGCCAGCAGCCGACTCTGGGGGGCCGAGCAGTACTTC. It encodes CASSRLWGAEQYF. The chain joins TRBV7-9 to TRBJ2-7, with D perhaps TRBD1 or TRBD2 (6 bases each). The germline V gene has CDR1 SEHNR and CDR2 FQNEAQ (reference sequence). The CDR3 is made up of 13 amino acids. The V end lost 5 bases, the J end lost 6 bases, and 14 bases lay between the germline ends.

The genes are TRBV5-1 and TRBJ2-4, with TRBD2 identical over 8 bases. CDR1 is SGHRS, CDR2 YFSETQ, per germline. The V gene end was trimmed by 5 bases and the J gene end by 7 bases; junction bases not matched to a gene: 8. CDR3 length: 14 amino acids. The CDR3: CASSPSPGGNIQYF. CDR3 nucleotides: TGCGCCAGCAGTCCCTCCCCGGGAGGGAACATTCAGTACTTC.

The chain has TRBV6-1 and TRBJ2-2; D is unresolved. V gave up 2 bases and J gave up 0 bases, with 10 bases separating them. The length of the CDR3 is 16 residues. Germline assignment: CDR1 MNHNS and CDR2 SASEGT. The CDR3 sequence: CASSEPVLANTGELFF. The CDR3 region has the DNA TGTGCCAGCAGTGAACCGGTGCTAGCGAACACCGGGGAGCTGTTTTTT.

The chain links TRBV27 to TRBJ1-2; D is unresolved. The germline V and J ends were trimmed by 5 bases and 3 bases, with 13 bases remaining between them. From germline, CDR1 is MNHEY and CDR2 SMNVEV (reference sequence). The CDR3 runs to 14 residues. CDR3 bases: TGTGCCAGCAGTCCCGGTGAAAGACACTATGGCTACACCTTC. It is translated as CASSPGERHYGYTF.

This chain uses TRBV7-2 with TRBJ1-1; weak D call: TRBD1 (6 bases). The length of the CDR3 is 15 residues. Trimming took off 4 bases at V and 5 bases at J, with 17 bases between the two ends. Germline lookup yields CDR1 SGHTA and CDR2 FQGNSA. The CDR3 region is CASSSVGGSVTEAFF. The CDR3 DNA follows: TGTGCCAGCAGCTCGGTGGGGGGCTCAGTTACTGAAGCTTTCTTT.

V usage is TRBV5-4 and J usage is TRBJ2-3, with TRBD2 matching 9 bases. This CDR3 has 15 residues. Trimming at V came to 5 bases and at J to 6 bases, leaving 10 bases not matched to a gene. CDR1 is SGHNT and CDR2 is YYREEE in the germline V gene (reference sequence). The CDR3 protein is CASRPSGVVSDTQYF. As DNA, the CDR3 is TGTGCCAGCAGACCTAGCGGGGTGGTCTCGGATACGCAGTATTTT.

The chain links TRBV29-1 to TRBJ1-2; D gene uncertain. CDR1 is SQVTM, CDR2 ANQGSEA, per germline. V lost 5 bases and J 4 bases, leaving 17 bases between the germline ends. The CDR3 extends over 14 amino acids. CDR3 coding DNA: TGCAGCGTTCGAACCTTTACTCTGGCCTATGGCTACACCTTC. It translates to CSVRTFTLAYGYTF.

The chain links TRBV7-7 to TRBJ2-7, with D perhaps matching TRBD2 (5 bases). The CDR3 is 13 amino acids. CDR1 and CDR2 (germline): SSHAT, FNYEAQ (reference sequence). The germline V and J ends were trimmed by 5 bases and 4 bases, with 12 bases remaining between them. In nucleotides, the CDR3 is TGTGCCAGCAGCCTGCGACGGGGATACGAGCAGTACTTC. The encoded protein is CASSLRRGYEQYF.